Described below is a single TCR beta chain sequence and its context. The antigen is not known. Compared with germline, one end of the junction differs, possibly owing to a read error. TCRdb keeps only in-frame clones here, not all; method: immunoSEQ multiplex PCR. Of fewer than 200,000 clones in the sample, around 85% were seen once. The sample belongs to a study of cytomegalovirus exposure and HLA in healthy donors. General observations from the study: Among TCR sequences, most were rare, though some public TCRs appeared in many donors.

The CDR3 covers 13 residues. Looked up from germline, CDR1 is MNHNS and CDR2 is SASEGT. This receptor was identified in a man between 18 and 35 years old in good health and CMV-seropositive. The sequencing input was PBMCs. This rearrangement joins TRBV6-1 to TRBJ2-1; the match to TRBD1 covers 10 bases. The CDR3 loop reads CASSEAGGTGVLF. CDR3 nucleotide sequence: TGTGCCAGCAGTGAAGCCGGCGGGACAGGGGTCCTCTTC.